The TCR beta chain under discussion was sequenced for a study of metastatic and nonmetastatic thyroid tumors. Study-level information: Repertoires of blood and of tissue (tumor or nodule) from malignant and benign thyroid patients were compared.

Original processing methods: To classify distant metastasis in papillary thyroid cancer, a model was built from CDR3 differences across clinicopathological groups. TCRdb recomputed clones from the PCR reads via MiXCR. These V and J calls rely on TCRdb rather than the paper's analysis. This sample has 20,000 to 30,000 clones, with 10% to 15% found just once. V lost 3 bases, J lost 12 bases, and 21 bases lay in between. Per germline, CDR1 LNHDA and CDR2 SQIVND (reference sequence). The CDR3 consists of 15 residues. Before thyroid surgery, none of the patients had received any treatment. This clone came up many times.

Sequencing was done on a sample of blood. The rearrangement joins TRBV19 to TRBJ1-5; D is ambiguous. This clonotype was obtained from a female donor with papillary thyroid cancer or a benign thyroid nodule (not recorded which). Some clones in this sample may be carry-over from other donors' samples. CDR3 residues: CASSIQRQGRRVQHF. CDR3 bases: TGTGCCAGTAGTATTCAGCGGCAAGGGCGACGGGTCCAGCATTTT.